These 2 T cell receptor beta chains were sequenced from one sample in a study of cytomegalovirus exposure and HLA in healthy donors. PCR primers comprised 60 Vbeta and 13 Jbeta primers. Some clones are missing from TCRdb's copy, which holds only in-frame ones; the method was immunoSEQ multiplex PCR. The sample lists some 98,000 clones; around 80% were seen once. The sample was PBMCs. The receptors derive from a man aged 35-49 years in good health and CMV-seronegative.

The chain joins TRBV7-9 to TRBJ1-6; maybe TRBD1 (5 bases). Trimming took off 1 base at V and 4 bases at J, with 11 bases between the two ends. This CDR3 contains 16 residues. The germline gives CDR1 SEHNR, CDR2 FQNEAQ (reference sequence). The CDR3 sequence: CASSLEEGKYNSPLHF. DNA of the CDR3: TGTGCCAGCAGCTTAGAGGAGGGGAAATATAATTCACCCCTCCACTTT.

The chain uses TRBV7-6 and TRBJ1-1; D not resolved. The length of the CDR3 is 15 residues. Germline V lookup: CDR1 SGHVS, CDR2 FNYEAQ. Trimming took off 5 bases at V and 3 bases at J, with 16 bases between the two ends. The CDR3 coding sequence is TGTGCCAGCAGCCTCTACGAAGAGGCGCACACTGAAGCTTTCTTT. Translating gives CASSLYEEAHTEAFF.